The 23 T cell receptor beta chains in this list originate from one sample, sequenced in a study of cytomegalovirus exposure and HLA in healthy donors. With 60 Vbeta and 13 Jbeta primers, the PCR was carried out. Using immunoSEQ multiplex PCR, the repertoire was profiled, and TCRdb retains in-frame clones only, with some absent. The table includes nearly 200,000 clones, around 87% detected once. Sequenced input: PBMCs. The source of these receptors is a man aged 25-45 years in good health and CMV-seronegative.

Here the CDR3 reads CASKTLAYEQYF. The CDR3 coding sequence is TGTGCCAGCAAGACACTAGCCTACGAGCAGTACTTC. V gene TRBV2 combines with J gene TRBJ2-7, with D possibly being TRBD2 (5 bases). Germline V gene sequence: CDR1 SNHLY, CDR2 FYNNEI. V lost 7 bases and J lost 2, with 9 bases in between. The CDR3 consists of 12 residues.

The rearrangement joins TRBV27 to TRBJ2-7, with D possibly matching TRBD2 (5 bases). The CDR3 is 13 residues long. The ends were cut back, 5 bases at V and 2 bases at J, with 10 bases in the middle. Per germline, CDR1 MNHEY and CDR2 SMNVEV (reference sequence). CDR3 in DNA: TGTGCCAGCAGTATAACTAGTACCTACGAGCAGTACTTC. It is translated as CASSITSTYEQYF.

The chain carries TRBV29-1 and TRBJ1-5; D may be TRBD1 (5 bases). V dropped 7 bases and J dropped 6 bases, with 13 bases sitting between them. The CDR3 has 12 residues. Germline V gene data show CDR1 as SQVTM and CDR2 as ANQGSEA. The CDR3 spells CSAARVGQPQHF. The CDR3 coding sequence is TGCAGCGCTGCCAGGGTGGGTCAGCCCCAGCATTTT.

The chain is built from TRBV18 and TRBJ1-1; 8 bases agree with TRBD1. The CDR3 is made up of 15 amino acids. Trimming cost V 5 bases and J 8 bases; bases outside gene matches: 13. Looked up from germline, CDR1 is KGHSH and CDR2 is LQKENI. This chain's CDR3 is CASSSTQGVVEEAFF. For the CDR3, the DNA is TGTGCCAGCTCATCGACACAGGGGGTGGTAGAGGAAGCTTTCTTT.

This chain uses TRBV15 with TRBJ2-1; possible D gene TRBD1, 6 bases. The germline V gene encodes CDR1 LNHNV and CDR2 YYDKDF (reference sequence). This CDR3 is 16 amino acids long. V lost 0 bases and J 4 bases, leaving 13 bases between the germline ends. The CDR3 region is CATSRDRQAGYNEQFF. The CDR3 DNA reads as TGTGCCACCAGCAGAGATCGACAGGCTGGGTACAATGAGCAGTTCTTC.

The chain is built from TRBV7-9 and TRBJ2-7; D unclear. V lost 0 bases to trimming and J lost 3 bases, with 12 bases between them. The CDR3 is 15 residues long. CDR1 and CDR2 (germline): SEHNR, FQNEAQ (reference sequence). This CDR3 reads CASSLADSLGYEQYF. Here the CDR3 DNA reads TGTGCCAGCAGCTTAGCCGACTCACTGGGCTACGAGCAGTACTTC.

CDR3 nucleotides: TGTGCCAGCAGTTACGCACAGGGGGAGAATTCACCCCTCCACTTT. Its protein product is CASSYAQGENSPLHF. This chain uses TRBV6-5 with TRBJ1-6, with TRBD1 matching over 8 bases. The junction had 4 bases not matched to a gene; V was cut back by 2 bases and J by 7 bases. The CDR3 totals 15 residues. The germline gives CDR1 MNHEY, CDR2 SVGAGI.

This chain joins TRBV5-4 and TRBJ1-2; no clear D gene. Germline V lookup: CDR1 SGHNT, CDR2 YYREEE (reference sequence). Trimming took off 5 bases at V and 4 bases at J, with 12 bases between the two ends. The CDR3 spans 13 residues. CDR3 region: CASRDLGVYGYTF. Written as DNA, the CDR3 is TGTGCCAGCAGGGATCTCGGGGTCTATGGCTACACCTTC.

CDR3 in DNA: TGTGCCACGAATCTAGCGGGGTACGAGCAGTACTTC. It specifies CATNLAGYEQYF. The chain employs TRBV28 and TRBJ2-7; 9 bases are a match to TRBD2. This CDR3 has 12 residues. Germline CDR1 is MDHEN and CDR2 is SYDVKM. J lost 4 bases, V lost 10 bases, and 5 bases had no gene match.

The CDR3 protein is CASSFQVRQILQETQYF. CDR3 in DNA: TGTGCCAGCAGCTTCCAGGTCAGACAAATCCTTCAAGAGACCCAGTACTTC. The chain joins TRBV7-9 to TRBJ2-5; D is uncertain. There are 17 residues in the CDR3. Germline assignment: CDR1 SEHNR and CDR2 FQNEAQ (reference sequence). V was trimmed by 3 bases and J by 2 bases, leaving 19 bases between them.

The rearrangement uses TRBV5-5 and TRBJ1-2; no definite D call. The germline gives CDR1 SGHKS, CDR2 YYEKEE (reference sequence). V lost 0 bases and J 2 bases, leaving 11 bases between the germline ends. This CDR3 spans 15 amino acids. In DNA, the CDR3 is TGTGCCAGCAGCTTGGATTCCTCCAGAAACTATGGCTACACCTTC. Translating it yields CASSLDSSRNYGYTF.

This sequence joins TRBV29-1 and TRBJ2-1; a possible D gene is TRBD1 (6 bases). The ends were cut back, 6 bases at V and 4 bases at J, with 16 bases in the middle. Germline lookup yields CDR1 SQVTM and CDR2 ANQGSEA. The CDR3 is 14 residues long. CDR3: CSVLGRGGYNEQFF. DNA for the CDR3: TGCAGCGTCCTCGGCAGGGGTGGTTACAATGAGCAGTTCTTC.

V usage is TRBV10-2 and J usage is TRBJ2-5; 7 nucleotides align to TRBD2. Germline V gives CDR1 WSHSY, CDR2 SAAADI. V dropped 4 bases and J dropped 7; count of bases not matched to a gene: 3. CDR3 length: 12 residues. The CDR3 reads CASSASGGTQYF. In DNA, the CDR3 is TGCGCCAGCAGTGCCTCGGGAGGGACCCAGTACTTC.

This chain connects TRBV11-3 to TRBJ2-5, with a weak D call TRBD2 (5 bases). The CDR3 has 15 residues. V lost 6 bases, J lost 4 bases, and 18 bases lay in between. Germline lookup yields CDR1 SGHNT and CDR2 YENEEA. This CDR3 is CASSQGRGKRETQYF. CDR3 bases: TGTGCCAGCAGTCAAGGACGGGGAAAGAGAGAGACCCAGTACTTC.

The rearrangement joins TRBV18 to TRBJ2-5, with D perhaps matching TRBD2 (5 bases). V was pared by 3 bases and J by 2 bases, with 19 bases between. There are 17 residues in the CDR3. Germline loops: CDR1 KGHSH, CDR2 LQKENI. The CDR3 region is CASSPPGRGWDQETQYF. DNA of the CDR3: TGTGCCAGCTCACCCCCGGGCCGGGGATGGGATCAAGAGACCCAGTACTTC.

The chain recombines TRBV2 with TRBJ1-6; D unresolved. Germline CDR1 SNHLY, CDR2 FYNNEI. V was cut by 6 bases and J by 10 bases, with 13 bases left in between. The CDR3 spans 13 residues. CDR3 protein: CASRGLSRSPLHF. The CDR3 DNA reads TGTGCCAGCAGAGGACTCTCGAGGTCACCCCTCCACTTT. Using reference TRBV2 and TRBJ1-6 for the parts outside the CDR3, the full variable domain is EPEVTQTPSHQVTQMGQEVILRCVPISNHLYFYWYRQILGQKVEFLVSFYNNEISEKSEIFDDQFSVERPDGSNFTLKIRSTKLEDSAMYFCASRGLSRSPLHFGNGTRLTVT.

The chain is built from TRBV21-1 and TRBJ2-3; no check of the table's D call, TRBD2, against the DNA was made. TRBV21-1 corresponds to a pseudogene. The CDR3 spans 16 residues. This CDR3 reads CASPITGRERRDTQYF. CDR3 coding DNA: TGTGCCAGCCCAATAACCGGGCGGGAGAGGAGAGATACGCAGTATTTT.

The chain combines TRBV9 with TRBJ2-3; maybe TRBD1 (5 bases). The V gene's germline CDR1 is SGDLS and CDR2 YYNGEE. The CDR3 is 14 amino acids. With 3 bases removed from V and 0 bases from J, the gap between germline ends came to 8 bases. CDR3 region: CASSGGRSTDTQYF. CDR3 nucleotide sequence: TGTGCCAGCAGCGGGGGCAGAAGCACAGATACGCAGTATTTT. Variable domain in full (rest from reference TRBV9 and TRBJ2-3): DSGVTQTPKHLITATGQRVTLRCSPRSGDLSVYWYQQSLDQGLQFLIQYYNGEERAKGNILERFSAQQFPDLHSELNLSSLELGDSALYFCASSGGRSTDTQYFGPGTRLTVL.

The chain links TRBV29-1 to TRBJ2-6; D is undetermined. CDR1 and CDR2 (germline): SQVTM, ANQGSEA. The CDR3 consists of 14 residues. Trimming stripped 5 bases from V and 0 bases from J, with 8 bases between. The CDR3 DNA reads as TGCAGCGTTCATCAAAACTCTGGGGCCAACGTCCTGACTTTC. Protein: CSVHQNSGANVLTF. Together with reference TRBV29-1 and TRBJ2-6, the CDR3 gives the full variable domain: SAVISQKPSRDICQRGTSLTIQCQVDSQVTMMFWYRQQPGQSLTLIATANQGSEATYESGFVIDKFPISRPNLTFSTLTVSNMSPEDSSIYLCSVHQNSGANVLTFGAGSRLTVL.

Points on this clone: Relative to the germline gene, one junction end is altered; a read error may explain this. Other DNA sequences of this sample code for an identical CDR3. V usage is TRBV12-5 and J usage is TRBJ2-1; 10 positions agree with TRBD1. The germline V gene encodes CDR1 LGHNT and CDR2 FRNRAP. The CDR3 is 15 residues long. CDR3 coding DNA: TGCGCTAGTGGTTCATGGGACAGGGGTTTTAATGAGCAGTTCTTC. Protein: CASGSWDRGFNEQFF.

The chain uses TRBV28 and TRBJ2-7; 8 bases map to TRBD1. The junction had 7 bases not matched to a gene; V was cut back by 3 bases and J by 6 bases. The CDR3 is 14 amino acids. Germline CDR1 reads MDHEN; CDR2 reads SYDVKM. In DNA, the CDR3 is TGTGCCAGCAGTTTGTCGGGACAGGTTACCGAGCAGTACTTC. Protein sequence: CASSLSGQVTEQYF.

This clone appeared once. The rearrangement joins TRBV18 to TRBJ2-3; 8 bases are shared with TRBD2. This CDR3 comprises 15 residues. Germline values: CDR1 KGHSH, CDR2 LQKENI. Trimming took 4 bases from V and 0 from J; bases not matched to a gene: 3. CDR3 region: CASSLAGTSTDTQYF. In DNA, the CDR3 is TGTGCCAGCTCACTAGCGGGGACTAGCACAGATACGCAGTATTTT.

For this clone: Distinct nucleotide sequences in the sample also encode this CDR3. The chain carries TRBV11-1 and TRBJ2-1, with 8 bases matching TRBD2. In germline, CDR1 is SGHAT, CDR2 FQDESV (reference sequence). The CDR3 loop spans 16 amino acids. V gave up 0 bases and J gave up 6 bases; unmatched junction bases: 7. CDR3 in amino acids: CASSLAGTRPSNEQFF. In DNA form, the CDR3 reads TGTGCCAGCAGCTTAGCCGGGACTAGACCCTCCAATGAGCAGTTCTTC.